Below, 16 T cell receptor beta chains from the same sample are listed, as sequenced in a study of cytomegalovirus exposure and HLA in healthy donors. The PCR used 60 Vbeta and 13 Jbeta primers. The method was immunoSEQ multiplex PCR; TCRdb's version includes in-frame clones alone and lacks a portion of them. The table lists 240,000 or so clones, around 80% of them singletons, with around 8% in the top ten. The specimen sequenced was PBMCs. The receptors were gathered from a woman in her fifties or sixties in good health and CMV-seropositive.

The gene calls are TRBV28 and TRBJ2-6; D is unclear. This CDR3 contains 13 residues. Germline V gene sequence: CDR1 MDHEN, CDR2 SYDVKM. Between the trimmed V and J ends, which lost 10 bases and 1 base, there was a span of 8 bases. The CDR3 DNA follows: TGTGCCACCGAGAAATCTGGGGCCAACGTCCTGACTTTC. It yields the protein CATEKSGANVLTF.

The chain uses TRBV30 and TRBJ2-1; TRBD2 matches at 12 bases. The CDR3 sequence is 17 residues long. Losses at the gene ends were 0 bases for V and 5 bases for J; bases not matched to a gene: 8. Germline-derived CDR1 and CDR2 are GTSNPN and SVGIG (reference sequence). CDR3 in amino acids: CAWSVHLLAGGHNEQFF. The CDR3 region has the DNA TGTGCCTGGAGTGTACACTTACTAGCGGGAGGCCACAATGAGCAGTTCTTC.

The chain combines TRBV2 with TRBJ1-1; D call uncertain. V lost 6 bases, J lost 5 bases, and 7 bases lay in between. Germline loops: CDR1 SNHLY, CDR2 FYNNEI. The CDR3 spans 11 residues. The chain's CDR3 is CASSPRTEAFF. The DNA of the CDR3 is TGTGCCAGCAGCCCTAGGACTGAAGCTTTCTTT.

The chain is built from TRBV27 and TRBJ1-4; 7 nucleotides line up with TRBD1. CDR1 is MNHEY, CDR2 SMNVEV, per germline (reference sequence). The CDR3 totals 15 residues. The V gene end was trimmed by 8 bases and the J gene end by 0 bases; junction bases not matched to a gene: 6. The CDR3: CASRDSATTNEKLFF. DNA for the CDR3: TGTGCCAGCCGGGACAGCGCCACAACTAATGAAAAACTGTTTTTT. Filled out from reference TRBV27 and TRBJ1-4, the complete variable domain reads EAQVTQNPRYLITVTGKKLTVTCSQNMNHEYMSWYRQDPGLGLRQIYYSMNVEVTDKGDVPEGYKVSRKEKRNFPLILESPSPNQTSLYFCASRDSATTNEKLFFGSGTQLSVL.

The genes are TRBV7-6 and TRBJ2-3, with D perhaps TRBD2 (5 bases). The V end lost 5 bases, the J end lost 0 bases, and 9 bases lay between the germline ends. This CDR3 contains 14 residues. CDR1 and CDR2 (germline): SGHVS, FNYEAQ. The CDR3 sequence: CASSERYSTDTQYF. The DNA of the CDR3 is TGTGCCAGCAGCGAGCGGTATAGCACAGATACGCAGTATTTT.

The chain links TRBV2 to TRBJ1-2, with TRBD1 matching over 11 bases. Trimming removed 6 bases from V and 7 bases from J; junction bases left unmatched: 4. The CDR3 is 13 residues long. Germline V gene lookup returns CDR1 SNHLY and CDR2 FYNNEI. CDR3 region: CASSPGTGGGYTF. Here the CDR3 DNA reads TGTGCCAGCAGCCCCGGGACAGGGGGTGGCTACACCTTC.

The chain uses TRBV27 and TRBJ2-3, with 9 positions matching TRBD1. CDR3 length: 15 residues. Per the germline V gene, CDR1 is MNHEY and CDR2 is SMNVEV (reference sequence). The V gene end was trimmed by 5 bases and the J gene end by 0 bases; junction bases not matched to a gene: 3. In DNA, the CDR3 is TGTGCCAGCAGTCAACAGGGGGCTAGCACAGATACGCAGTATTTT. This gives the protein CASSQQGASTDTQYF.

The rearrangement links TRBV5-1 to TRBJ2-1; 7 bases fit TRBD2. V trimming: 4 bases; J trimming: 8 bases; junction bases outside the gene matches: 3. Germline loops: CDR1 SGHRS, CDR2 YFSETQ. The CDR3 has 12 amino acids. This chain's CDR3 is CASSTTSDEQFF. As DNA, the CDR3 is TGCGCCAGCAGCACTACTAGCGATGAGCAGTTCTTC. Full variable domain (remainder filled in from reference TRBV5-1 and TRBJ2-1): KAGVTQTPRYLIKTRGQQVTLSCSPISGHRSVSWYQQTPGQGLQFLFEYFSETQRNKGNFPGRFSGRQFSNSRSEMNVSTLELGDSALYLCASSTTSDEQFFGPGTRLTVL.

The chain employs TRBV7-2 and TRBJ2-1; D is perhaps TRBD2 (6 bases). The ends were cut back, 5 bases at V and 12 bases at J, with 17 bases in the middle. The CDR3 totals 13 residues. In germline, CDR1 is SGHTA, CDR2 FQGNSA. CDR3 in DNA: TGTGCCAGCAGCATCCCGGGCCGGGGAGGGCAGTTCTTC. It encodes CASSIPGRGGQFF.

This clone was recorded once. The chain has TRBV30 and TRBJ2-7; 7 positions agree with TRBD2. The CDR3 is made up of 11 amino acids. V was clipped by 5 bases and J by 3 bases; unmatched bases: 1. In germline, CDR1 is GTSNPN, CDR2 SVGIG (reference sequence). CDR3 sequence: CAWGEGYEQYF. DNA for the CDR3: TGTGCCTGGGGGGAGGGCTACGAGCAGTACTTC.

The chain links TRBV6-6 to TRBJ1-4, with D tentatively TRBD1 (6 bases). This CDR3 region has 15 residues. Germline loops: CDR1 MNHNY, CDR2 SVGAGI (reference sequence). Trimming shortened V by 0 bases and J by 4 bases, and 9 bases separated the two germline ends. The CDR3 DNA is TGTGCCAGCAGTTACTCCTTGGACAGTAATGAAAAACTGTTTTTT. Translating gives CASSYSLDSNEKLFF.

The V and J genes are TRBV5-6 and TRBJ2-7; D uncertain. Germline CDR1 and CDR2: SGHDT and YYEEEE. The CDR3 contains 11 residues. V lost 2 bases, J lost 3 bases, and 3 bases lay in between. CDR3 coding DNA: TGTGCCAGCAGCTTCATCTACGAGCAGTACTTC. Its translation: CASSFIYEQYF.

In this sample, this clone turned up a few times. V usage is TRBV10-3 and J usage is TRBJ1-1; the D gene is possibly TRBD1 (6 bases). V lost 6 bases, J lost 4 bases, and 15 bases lay in between. The CDR3 is made up of 14 amino acids. CDR1 and CDR2 (germline): ENHRY, SYGVKD. CDR3 DNA sequence: TGTGCCATCAGCCAACACAGGGAGGGCACTGAAGCTTTCTTT. Translating it yields CAISQHREGTEAFF.

V usage is TRBV11-3 and J usage is TRBJ1-1, with D possibly matching TRBD1 (6 bases). Germline-derived CDR1 and CDR2 are SGHNT and YENEEA. V was pared by 3 bases and J by 0 bases, with 8 bases between. The CDR3 sequence is 14 residues long. The CDR3 here is CASSLRGMNTEAFF. The CDR3 DNA reads TGTGCCAGCAGCTTGAGGGGGATGAACACTGAAGCTTTCTTT. Complete variable domain (other parts from reference TRBV11-3 and TRBJ1-1): EAGVVQSPRYKIIEKKQPVAFWCNPISGHNTLYWYLQNLGQGPELLIRYENEEAVDDSQLPKDRFSAERLKGVDSTLKIQPAELGDSAVYLCASSLRGMNTEAFFGQGTRLTVV.

This chain joins TRBV7-9 and TRBJ2-1; TRBD2 might be the D (5 bases). With 4 bases removed from V and 0 bases from J, the gap between germline ends came to 7 bases. Germline CDR1 reads SEHNR; CDR2 reads FQNEAQ (reference sequence). The CDR3 covers 14 residues. The CDR3 sequence: CASSSTSSYNEQFF. DNA of the CDR3: TGTGCCAGCAGCTCTACTAGCTCCTACAATGAGCAGTTCTTC.

The chain couples TRBV30 to TRBJ2-3; 13 bases map to TRBD2. Germline assignment: CDR1 GTSNPN and CDR2 SVGIG (reference sequence). There are 16 residues in the CDR3. V shed 2 bases and J 4 bases; nucleotides not matched to a gene: 6. Written as DNA, the CDR3 is TGTGCCTGGAGTCGGACTAGCGGGAGAGTGTCAGATACGCAGTATTTT. Encoded protein: CAWSRTSGRVSDTQYF.